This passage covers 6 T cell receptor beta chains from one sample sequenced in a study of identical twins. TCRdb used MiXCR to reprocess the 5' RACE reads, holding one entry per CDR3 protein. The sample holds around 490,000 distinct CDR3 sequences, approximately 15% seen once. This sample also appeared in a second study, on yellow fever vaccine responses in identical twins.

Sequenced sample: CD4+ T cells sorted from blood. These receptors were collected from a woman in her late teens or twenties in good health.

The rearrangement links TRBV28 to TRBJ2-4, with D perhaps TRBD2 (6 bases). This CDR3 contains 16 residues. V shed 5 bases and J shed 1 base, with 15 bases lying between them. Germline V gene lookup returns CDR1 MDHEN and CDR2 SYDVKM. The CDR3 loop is CASSVGSREAKNIQYF. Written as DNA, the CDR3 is TGTGCCAGCAGTGTGGGCAGCCGGGAGGCCAAAAACATTCAGTACTTC.

CDR3: CASSFTGTGANEQFF. CDR3 coding DNA: TGTGCCAGCAGCTTCACCGGGACAGGGGCGAATGAGCAGTTCTTC. This chain uses TRBV11-3 with TRBJ2-1, with 10 bases aligning to TRBD1. CDR3 length equals 15 residues. CDR1 is SGHNT, CDR2 YENEEA, per germline. V lost 3 bases to trimming and J lost 7 bases; unmatched junction nucleotides: 6.

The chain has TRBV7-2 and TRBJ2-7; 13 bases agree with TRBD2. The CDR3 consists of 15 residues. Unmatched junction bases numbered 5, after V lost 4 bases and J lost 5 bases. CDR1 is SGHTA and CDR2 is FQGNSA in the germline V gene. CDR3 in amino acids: CASSSWTSGSDEQYF. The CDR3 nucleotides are TGTGCCAGCAGCTCCTGGACTAGCGGGAGCGACGAGCAGTACTTC.

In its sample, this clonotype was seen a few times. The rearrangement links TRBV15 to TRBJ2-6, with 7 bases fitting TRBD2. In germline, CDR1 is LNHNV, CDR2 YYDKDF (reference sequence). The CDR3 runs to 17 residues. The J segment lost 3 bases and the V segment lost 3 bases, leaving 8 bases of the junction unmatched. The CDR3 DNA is TGTGCCACCAGCAGGTCCTCAACTAGCGTTGGGGCCAACGTCCTGACTTTC. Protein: CATSRSSTSVGANVLTF.

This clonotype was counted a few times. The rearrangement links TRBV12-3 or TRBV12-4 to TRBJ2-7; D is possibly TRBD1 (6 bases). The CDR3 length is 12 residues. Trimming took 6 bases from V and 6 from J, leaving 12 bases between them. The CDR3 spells CASSYREGEQYF. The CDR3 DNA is TGTGCCAGCAGCTACAGGGAAGGCGAGCAGTACTTC.

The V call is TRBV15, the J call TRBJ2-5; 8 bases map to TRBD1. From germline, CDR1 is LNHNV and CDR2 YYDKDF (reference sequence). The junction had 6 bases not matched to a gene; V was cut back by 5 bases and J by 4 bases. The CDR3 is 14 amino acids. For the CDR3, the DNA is TGTGCCACCAGCGCAGGGGGCGCGGGAGAGACCCAGTACTTC. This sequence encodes CATSAGGAGETQYF.